Shown below are 9 T cell receptor beta chains from a single sample sequenced in a study of shared clonotypes between healthy human individuals. Libraries were prepared by immunoSEQ multiplex PCR; TCRdb keeps only in-frame clonotypes and omits some of them. The table has millions of clones, roughly 95% seen once. Input material: naive CD4+ T cells sorted from blood. As for subset: CD45RA+ positively selected. Receptor source: a man in his late teens or twenties in good health.

The CDR3 loop is CASSPMAGNEQYF. For the CDR3, the DNA is TGTGCCAGCAGCCCTATGGCCGGAAACGAGCAGTACTTC. This rearrangement joins TRBV7-6 to TRBJ2-7; D unclear. The CDR3 length is 13 residues. The V gene lost 5 bases and the J gene lost 5 bases, with 13 bases spanning the gap. Germline V gives CDR1 SGHVS, CDR2 FNYEAQ.

This chain joins TRBV25-1 and TRBJ2-1, with 7 bases fitting TRBD2. Germline V CDR1 and CDR2: MGHDK, SYGVNS. The CDR3 is 17 residues long. V shed 4 bases and J 1 base; nucleotides not matched to a gene: 10. CDR3 protein: CASSASFGAGSYNEQFF. In nucleotides, the CDR3 is TGTGCCAGCAGTGCCTCCTTTGGAGCGGGGTCCTACAATGAGCAGTTCTTC. The full variable domain, with the rest looked up from reference TRBV25-1 and TRBJ2-1, is EADIYQTPRYLVIGTGKKITLECSQTMGHDKMYWYQQDPGMELHLIHYSYGVNSTEKGDLSSESTVSRIRTEHFPLTLESARPSHTSQYLCASSASFGAGSYNEQFFGPGTRLTVL.

This chain uses TRBV30 with TRBJ1-4; unclear D gene. The CDR3 extends over 13 amino acids. CDR1 and CDR2 from the germline V gene are GTSNPN and SVGIG (reference sequence). The V end lost 3 bases, the J end lost 11 bases, and 16 bases lay between the germline ends. The CDR3 loop reads CAWRYGSSKKLFF. The CDR3, as DNA: TGTGCCTGGAGATATGGATCATCGAAGAAACTGTTTTTT.

Only one count was recorded for this clone. At one of its ends the junction is not consistent with the germline gene, which may arise from a read error. This chain uses TRBV7-7 with TRBJ2-5; 12 nucleotides agree with TRBD2. Germline V gene data show CDR1 as SSHAT and CDR2 as FNYEAQ (reference sequence). The length of the CDR3 is 15 residues. Here the CDR3 reads CASSASGGAGETQYF. Written as DNA, the CDR3 is TGTGCTAGCAGCGCTAGCGGGGGGGCCGGAGAGACCCAGTACTTC.

The chain has TRBV29-1 and TRBJ2-1, with 12 bases fitting TRBD2. V shed 8 bases and J 0 bases; nucleotides not matched to a gene: 11. CDR1 is SQVTM and CDR2 is ANQGSEA in the germline V gene. The CDR3 length is 17 residues. Written as DNA, the CDR3 is TGCAGCAGTATAGGACTAGCGGGGAAAAGCTCCTACAATGAGCAGTTCTTC. Translated: CSSIGLAGKSSYNEQFF.

The chain employs TRBV6-1 and TRBJ2-7; 9 bases line up with TRBD1. With 6 bases clipped from V and 3 bases from J, the junction kept 9 bases outside the gene matches. CDR3 size: 15 residues. Germline V lookup: CDR1 MNHNS, CDR2 SASEGT. CDR3 loop: CASRNPGQGRYEQYF. CDR3 DNA sequence: TGTGCCAGCAGAAATCCGGGACAGGGCCGCTACGAGCAGTACTTC.

The rearrangement links TRBV2 to TRBJ1-5; no clear D. The CDR3 extends over 13 amino acids. Germline values: CDR1 SNHLY, CDR2 FYNNEI. V lost 7 bases, J lost 0 bases, and 7 bases lay in between. CDR3 residues: CASTAYSNQPQHF. CDR3 sequence (DNA): TGTGCCAGCACTGCGTATAGCAATCAGCCCCAGCATTTT. Full variable domain (outside the CDR3, taken from reference TRBV2 and TRBJ1-5): EPEVTQTPSHQVTQMGQEVILRCVPISNHLYFYWYRQILGQKVEFLVSFYNNEISEKSEIFDDQFSVERPDGSNFTLKIRSTKLEDSAMYFCASTAYSNQPQHFGDGTRLSIL.

The chain carries TRBV7-9 and TRBJ1-4; D remains unclear. V lost 8 bases to trimming and J lost 0 bases, with 16 bases between them. CDR3 length equals 16 residues. Per germline, CDR1 SEHNR and CDR2 FQNEAQ (reference sequence). CDR3: CASAPLPEATNEKLFF. The CDR3 bases are TGTGCCAGCGCCCCCCTGCCGGAGGCAACTAATGAAAAACTGTTTTTT.

This chain links TRBV30 with TRBJ2-7; 8 bases are a match to TRBD1. The CDR3 runs 15 residues. Looked up from germline, CDR1 is GTSNPN and CDR2 is SVGIG (reference sequence). The V segment lost 2 bases and the J segment 3 bases; nucleotides outside the gene matches: 9. CDR3 sequence reads: CAWSPRDRTHYEQYF. The CDR3 nucleotides read TGTGCCTGGAGTCCCCGGGACAGGACGCACTACGAGCAGTACTTC. Together with reference TRBV30 and TRBJ2-7, the CDR3 gives the full variable domain: SQTIHQWPATLVQPVGSPLSLECTVEGTSNPNLYWYRQAAGRGLQLLFYSVGIGQISSEVPQNLSASRPQDRQFILSSKKLLLSDSGFYLCAWSPRDRTHYEQYFGPGTRLTVT.